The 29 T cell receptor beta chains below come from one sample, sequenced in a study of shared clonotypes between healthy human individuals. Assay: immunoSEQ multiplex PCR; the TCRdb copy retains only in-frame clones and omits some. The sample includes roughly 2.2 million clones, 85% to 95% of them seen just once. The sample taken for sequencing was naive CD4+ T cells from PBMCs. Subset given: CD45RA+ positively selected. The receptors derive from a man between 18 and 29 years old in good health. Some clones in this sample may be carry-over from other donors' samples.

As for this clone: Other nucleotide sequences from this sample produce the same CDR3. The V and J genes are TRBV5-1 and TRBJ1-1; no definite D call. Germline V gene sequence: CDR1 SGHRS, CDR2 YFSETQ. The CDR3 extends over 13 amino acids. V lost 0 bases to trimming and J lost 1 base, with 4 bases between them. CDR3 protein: CASSLVPNTEAFF. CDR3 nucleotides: TGCGCCAGCAGCTTGGTACCGAACACTGAAGCTTTCTTT.

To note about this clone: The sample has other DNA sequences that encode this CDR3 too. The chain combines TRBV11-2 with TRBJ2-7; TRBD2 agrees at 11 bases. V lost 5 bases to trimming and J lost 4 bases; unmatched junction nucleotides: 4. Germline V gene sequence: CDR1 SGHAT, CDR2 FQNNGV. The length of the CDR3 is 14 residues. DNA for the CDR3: TGTGCCAGCAGCCCGTCTAGCGGGAGGTACGAGCAGTACTTC. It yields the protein CASSPSSGRYEQYF.

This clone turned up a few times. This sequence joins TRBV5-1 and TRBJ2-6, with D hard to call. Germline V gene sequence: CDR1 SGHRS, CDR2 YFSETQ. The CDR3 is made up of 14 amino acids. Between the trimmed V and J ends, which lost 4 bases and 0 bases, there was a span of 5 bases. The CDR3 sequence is CASSVLSGANVLTF. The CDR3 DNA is TGCGCCAGCAGCGTACTCTCTGGGGCCAACGTCCTGACTTTC.

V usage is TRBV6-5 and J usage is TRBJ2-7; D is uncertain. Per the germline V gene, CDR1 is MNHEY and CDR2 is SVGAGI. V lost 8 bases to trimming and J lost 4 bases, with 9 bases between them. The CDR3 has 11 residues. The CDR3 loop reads CASGFWYEQYF. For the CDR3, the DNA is TGTGCCAGCGGATTCTGGTACGAGCAGTACTTC.

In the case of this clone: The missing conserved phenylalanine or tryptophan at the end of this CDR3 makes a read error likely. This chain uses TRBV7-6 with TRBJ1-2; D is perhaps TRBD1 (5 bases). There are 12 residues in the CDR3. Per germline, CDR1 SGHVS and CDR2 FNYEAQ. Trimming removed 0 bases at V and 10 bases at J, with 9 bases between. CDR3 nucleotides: TGTGCCAGCAGCTTAGCGGGGCAACCCTACACCCTC. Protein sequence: CASSLAGQPYTL.

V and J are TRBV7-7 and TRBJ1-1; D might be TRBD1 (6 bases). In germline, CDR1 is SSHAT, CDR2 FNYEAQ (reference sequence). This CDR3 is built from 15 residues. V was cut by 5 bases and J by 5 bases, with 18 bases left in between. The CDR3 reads CASSPLVGAKTEAFF. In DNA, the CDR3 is TGTGCCAGCAGCCCACTGGTGGGGGCAAAGACTGAAGCTTTCTTT.

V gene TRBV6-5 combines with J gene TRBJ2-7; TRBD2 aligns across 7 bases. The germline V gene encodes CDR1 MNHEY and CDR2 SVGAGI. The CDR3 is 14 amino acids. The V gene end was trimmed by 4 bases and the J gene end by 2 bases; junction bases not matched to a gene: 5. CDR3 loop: CASSSAGRTYEQYF. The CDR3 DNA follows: TGTGCCAGCAGTTCAGCGGGGCGGACCTACGAGCAGTACTTC.

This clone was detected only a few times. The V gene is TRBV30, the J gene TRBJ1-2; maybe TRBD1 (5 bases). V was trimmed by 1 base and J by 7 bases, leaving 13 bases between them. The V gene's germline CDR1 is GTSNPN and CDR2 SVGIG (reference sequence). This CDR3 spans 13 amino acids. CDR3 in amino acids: CAWSGVRVGGYTF. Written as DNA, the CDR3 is TGTGCCTGGAGTGGGGTCAGGGTGGGTGGCTACACCTTC. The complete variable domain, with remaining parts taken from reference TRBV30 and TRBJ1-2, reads SQTIHQWPATLVQPVGSPLSLECTVEGTSNPNLYWYRQAAGRGLQLLFYSVGIGQISSEVPQNLSASRPQDRQFILSSKKLLLSDSGFYLCAWSGVRVGGYTFGSGTRLTVV.

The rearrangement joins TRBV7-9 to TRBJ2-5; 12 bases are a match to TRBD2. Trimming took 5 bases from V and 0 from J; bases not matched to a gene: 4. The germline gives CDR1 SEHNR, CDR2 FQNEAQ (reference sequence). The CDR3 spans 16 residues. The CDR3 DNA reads TGTGCCAGCAGCCTAACTAGCGGGAGGTACCAAGAGACCCAGTACTTC. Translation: CASSLTSGRYQETQYF.

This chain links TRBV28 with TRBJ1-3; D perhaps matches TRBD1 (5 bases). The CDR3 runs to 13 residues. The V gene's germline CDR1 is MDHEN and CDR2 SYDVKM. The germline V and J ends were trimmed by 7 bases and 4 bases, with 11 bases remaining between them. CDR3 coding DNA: TGTGCCAGCATTGGGGGAATCGGAAACACCATATATTTT. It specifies CASIGGIGNTIYF.

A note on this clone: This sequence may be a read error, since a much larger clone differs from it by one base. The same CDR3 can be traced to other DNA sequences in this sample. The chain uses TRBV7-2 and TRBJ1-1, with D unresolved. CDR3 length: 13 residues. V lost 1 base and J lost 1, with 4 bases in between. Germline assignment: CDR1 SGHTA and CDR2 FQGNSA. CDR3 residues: CASSLGRNTEAFF. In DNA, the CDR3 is TGTGCCAGCAGCTTAGGGCGGAACACTGAAGCTTTCTTT.

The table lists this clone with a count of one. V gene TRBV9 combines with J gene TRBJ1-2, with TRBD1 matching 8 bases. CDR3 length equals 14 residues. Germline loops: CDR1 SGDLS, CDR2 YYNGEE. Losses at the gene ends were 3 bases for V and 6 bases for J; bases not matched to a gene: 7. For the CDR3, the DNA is TGTGCCAGCAGCGGCTTCTCAGGGGGCCATGGCTACACCTTC. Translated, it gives CASSGFSGGHGYTF.

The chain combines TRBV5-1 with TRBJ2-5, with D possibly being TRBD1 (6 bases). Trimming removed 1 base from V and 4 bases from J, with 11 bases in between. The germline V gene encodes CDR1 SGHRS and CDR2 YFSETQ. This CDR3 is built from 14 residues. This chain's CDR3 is CASSLIQGPETQYF. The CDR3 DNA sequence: TGCGCCAGCAGCTTGATCCAGGGGCCAGAGACCCAGTACTTC.

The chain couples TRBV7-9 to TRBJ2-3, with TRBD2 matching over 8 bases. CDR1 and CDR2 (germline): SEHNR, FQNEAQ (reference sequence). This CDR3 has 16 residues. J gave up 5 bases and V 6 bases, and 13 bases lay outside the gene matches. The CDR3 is CASSYPSGGPEDTQYF. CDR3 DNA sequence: TGTGCCAGCAGTTATCCCTCGGGAGGGCCGGAAGATACGCAGTATTTT. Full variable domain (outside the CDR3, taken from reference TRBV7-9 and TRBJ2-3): DTGVSQNPRHKITKRGQNVTFRCDPISEHNRLYWYRQTLGQGPEFLTYFQNEAQLEKSRLLSDRFSAERPKGSFSTLEIQRTEQGDSAMYLCASSYPSGGPEDTQYFGPGTRLTVL.

The DNA of the CDR3 is TGTGCCAGCAGCTACGACAGGGGCAATCAGCCCCAGCATTTT. It encodes CASSYDRGNQPQHF. The gene calls are TRBV12-1 and TRBJ1-5; the D call in the table, TRBD1, was not verified against the DNA. TRBV12-1 is shown as a pseudogene. This CDR3 has 14 amino acids.

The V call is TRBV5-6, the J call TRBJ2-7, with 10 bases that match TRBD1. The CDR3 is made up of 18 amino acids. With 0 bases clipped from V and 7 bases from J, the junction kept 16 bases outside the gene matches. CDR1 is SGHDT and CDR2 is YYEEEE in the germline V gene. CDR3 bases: TGTGCCAGCAGCTTGGTGTATACGGCGGGACAGGGGTTCGGTGAGCAGTACTTC. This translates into CASSLVYTAGQGFGEQYF.

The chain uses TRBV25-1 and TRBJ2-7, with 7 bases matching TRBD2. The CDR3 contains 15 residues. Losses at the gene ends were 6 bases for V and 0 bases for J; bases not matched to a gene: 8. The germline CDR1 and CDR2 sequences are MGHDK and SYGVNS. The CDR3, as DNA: TGTGCCAGCAGAACAAGCGGGACTACCTCCTACGAGCAGTACTTC. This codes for CASRTSGTTSYEQYF.

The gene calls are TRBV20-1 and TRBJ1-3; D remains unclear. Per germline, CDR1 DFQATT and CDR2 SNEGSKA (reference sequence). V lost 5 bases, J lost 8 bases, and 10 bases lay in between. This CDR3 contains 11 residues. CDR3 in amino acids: CSAVTGHTIYF. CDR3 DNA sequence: TGCAGTGCTGTAACTGGCCACACCATATATTTT.

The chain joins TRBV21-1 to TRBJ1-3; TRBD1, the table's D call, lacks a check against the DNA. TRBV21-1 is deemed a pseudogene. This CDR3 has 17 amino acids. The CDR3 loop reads CASSKALQGSSGNTIYF. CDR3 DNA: TGTGCCAGCAGCAAAGCGCTCCAGGGAAGCTCTGGAAACACCATATATTTT.

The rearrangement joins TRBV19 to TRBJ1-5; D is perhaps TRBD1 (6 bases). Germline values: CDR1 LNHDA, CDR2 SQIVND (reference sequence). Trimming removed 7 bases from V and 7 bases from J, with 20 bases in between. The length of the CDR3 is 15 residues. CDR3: CASNSKWGADQPQHF. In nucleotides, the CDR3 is TGTGCCAGTAACTCAAAATGGGGGGCGGACCAGCCCCAGCATTTT.

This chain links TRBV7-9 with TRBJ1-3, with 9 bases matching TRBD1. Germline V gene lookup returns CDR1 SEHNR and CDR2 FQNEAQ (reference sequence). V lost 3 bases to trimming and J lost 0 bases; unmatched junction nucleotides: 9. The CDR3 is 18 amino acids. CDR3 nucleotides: TGTGCCAGCAGCTTCTTATTTCGACAGGGGGACTCTGGAAACACCATATATTTT. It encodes CASSFLFRQGDSGNTIYF.

The CDR3 here is CASSSRDTSLAFF. The CDR3 nucleotides are TGTGCCAGCAGCTCCCGGGACACTTCCTTGGCTTTCTTT. This chain connects TRBV7-8 to TRBJ1-1; D possibly corresponds to TRBD1 (6 bases). The V end was cut by 4 bases, the J end by 11 bases, with 17 bases between. The CDR3 runs 13 residues. Per germline, CDR1 SGHVS and CDR2 FQNEAQ.

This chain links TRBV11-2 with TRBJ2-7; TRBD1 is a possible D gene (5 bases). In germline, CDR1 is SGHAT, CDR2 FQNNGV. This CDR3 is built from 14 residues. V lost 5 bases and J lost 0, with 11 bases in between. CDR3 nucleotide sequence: TGTGCCAGCAGCCCCGTGGGGCTCTCCTACGAGCAGTACTTC. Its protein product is CASSPVGLSYEQYF.

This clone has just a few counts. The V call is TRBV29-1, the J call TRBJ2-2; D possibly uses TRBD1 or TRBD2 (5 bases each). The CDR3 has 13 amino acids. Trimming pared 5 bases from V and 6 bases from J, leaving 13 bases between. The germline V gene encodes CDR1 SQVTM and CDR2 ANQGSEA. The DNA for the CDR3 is TGCAGCGTTCAACCCCAGGGAGCCGGGGAGCTGTTTTTT. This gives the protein CSVQPQGAGELFF.

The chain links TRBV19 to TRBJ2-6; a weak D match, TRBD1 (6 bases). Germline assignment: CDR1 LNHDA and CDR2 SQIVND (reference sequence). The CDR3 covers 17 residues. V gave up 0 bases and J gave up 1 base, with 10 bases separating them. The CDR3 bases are TGTGCCAGTAGTATAGATTGGGGGCAGTCTGGGGCCAACGTCCTGACTTTC. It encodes CASSIDWGQSGANVLTF.

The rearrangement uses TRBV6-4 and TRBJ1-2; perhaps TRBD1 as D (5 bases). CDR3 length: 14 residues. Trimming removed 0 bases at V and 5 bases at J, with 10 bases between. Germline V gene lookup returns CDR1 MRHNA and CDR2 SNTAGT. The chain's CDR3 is CASSDSGGTYGYTF. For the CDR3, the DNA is TGTGCCAGCAGTGACTCGGGAGGGACGTATGGCTACACCTTC.

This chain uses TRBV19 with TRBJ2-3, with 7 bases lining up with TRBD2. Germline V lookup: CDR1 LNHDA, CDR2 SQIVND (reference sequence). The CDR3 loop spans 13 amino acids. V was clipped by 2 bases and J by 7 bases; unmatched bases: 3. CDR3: CASSITGRNTQYF. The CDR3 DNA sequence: TGTGCCAGTAGTATAACCGGGAGGAATACGCAGTATTTT.

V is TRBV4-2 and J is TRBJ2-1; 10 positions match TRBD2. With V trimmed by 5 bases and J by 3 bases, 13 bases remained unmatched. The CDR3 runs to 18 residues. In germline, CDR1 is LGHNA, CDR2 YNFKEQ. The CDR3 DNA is TGTGCCAGCAGCTCGGGAGTGACTAGCGGGCGATTCTACAATGAGCAGTTCTTC. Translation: CASSSGVTSGRFYNEQFF.

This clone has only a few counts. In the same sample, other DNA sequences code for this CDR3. The CDR3 region is CASKQGGQPQHF. As DNA, the CDR3 is TGTGCCAGCAAACAGGGAGGGCAGCCCCAGCATTTT. The V gene is TRBV28, the J gene TRBJ1-5, with D maybe TRBD1 (6 bases). The germline gives CDR1 MDHEN, CDR2 SYDVKM. The CDR3 contains 12 residues. Deletions cut 7 bases from V and 7 bases from J, with 11 bases between.